Listed here are 20 T cell receptor beta chains from one sample, sequenced in a study of CD8+CD57+ T cells in acquired aplastic anemia. Whoever was chosen for sequencing had shown CD8+CD57+ cell expansion by flow cytometry. Genomic DNA templated the TCR beta VDJ and CDR3 profiling. One entry per CDR3 protein, called by TCRdb with MiXCR from the reads. Among approximately 470,000 distinct CDR3 sequences listed, roughly 34% were seen once. The sequenced material came from sorted CD4+, CD8+, or CD8+CD57+ T cells (not recorded which) from PBMCs. These receptors all stem from a human donor with aplastic anemia.

The chain has TRBV7-3 and TRBJ2-1, with 7 bases that match TRBD2. This CDR3 region has 15 residues. Per germline, CDR1 SGHTA and CDR2 FQGTGA. V shed 1 base, J shed 6 bases, and the junction held 6 bases outside the gene matches. CDR3 sequence: CASSLMGGEGNEQFF. CDR3 DNA sequence: TGTGCCAGCAGCTTAATGGGGGGGGAGGGCAATGAGCAGTTCTTC.

The J gene is TRBJ1-1, the V gene TRBV5-1; weak D call: TRBD1 (6 bases). This CDR3 is 14 amino acids long. From germline, CDR1 is SGHRS and CDR2 YFSETQ. Trimming left V 0 bases short and J 6 bases short, with 12 bases between. The CDR3 spells CASSLEGQRPEAFF. CDR3 sequence (DNA): TGCGCCAGCAGCTTGGAGGGACAAAGACCTGAAGCTTTCTTT.

The chain employs TRBV6-5 and TRBJ1-3; D ambiguous. Germline CDR1 is MNHEY and CDR2 is SVGAGI. The CDR3 sequence is 13 residues long. The V and J ends lost 2 bases and 0 bases respectively, with 2 bases between them. DNA for the CDR3: TGTGCCAGCAGTTACGTCTCTGGAAACACCATATATTTT. This encodes CASSYVSGNTIYF.

This clonotype was picked up many times. This rearrangement joins TRBV9 to TRBJ2-7; perhaps TRBD1 as D (5 bases). Deletions cut 3 bases from V and 4 bases from J, with 17 bases between. CDR3 length: 15 residues. Germline CDR1 reads SGDLS; CDR2 reads YYNGEE. The CDR3 nucleotides read TGTGCCAGCAGCGGATCCCCGACAGCAGAGTACGAGCAGTACTTC. Translating it yields CASSGSPTAEYEQYF.

The CDR3 DNA sequence: TGCGCCAGCAGCCTATCGCCTGCGAACTACGAGCAGTACTTC. Its translation: CASSLSPANYEQYF. V gene TRBV5-1 combines with J gene TRBJ2-7; D gene unclear. The CDR3 is made up of 14 amino acids. Trimming cost V 4 bases and J 3 bases, with 14 bases left between them. Germline loops: CDR1 SGHRS, CDR2 YFSETQ.

The genes are TRBV2 and TRBJ2-3, with 7 nucleotides matching TRBD2. The CDR3 is 16 residues long. V lost 6 bases to trimming and J lost 1 base; unmatched junction nucleotides: 10. CDR1 and CDR2 (germline): SNHLY, FYNNEI. CDR3 sequence: CASREGGVIGTDTQYF. In DNA, the CDR3 is TGTGCCAGCAGGGAGGGAGGGGTTATCGGCACAGATACGCAGTATTTT.

The chain joins TRBV5-1 to TRBJ2-7; 7 nucleotides align to TRBD2. Trimming took 1 base from V and 5 from J; bases not matched to a gene: 9. From germline, CDR1 is SGHRS and CDR2 YFSETQ. This CDR3 is 15 amino acids long. In DNA form, the CDR3 reads TGCGCCAGCAGCTTGTGGGGGGGGTTTGAGGACGAGCAGTACTTC. It is translated as CASSLWGGFEDEQYF.

On this clonotype: A much larger clone is a single base away; this may be a read error. Given the absence of the conserved phenylalanine or tryptophan at the CDR3 end, a read error is likely. The chain combines TRBV20-1 with TRBJ1-2, with D possibly matching TRBD1 (6 bases). V was clipped by 5 bases and J by 2 bases, with 12 bases between them. CDR1 is DFQATT, CDR2 SNEGSKA, per germline (reference sequence). CDR3 size: 13 residues. CDR3: CSAPRGGNYGYTL. In nucleotides, the CDR3 is TGCAGTGCTCCCAGGGGAGGGAACTATGGCTACACCCTC.

As for this clonotype: The junction departs from germline at one end; a sequencing error may be responsible. The chain links TRBV27 to TRBJ1-5; D call uncertain. Germline CDR1 is MNHEY and CDR2 is SMNVEV (reference sequence). The CDR3 length is 14 residues. As DNA, the CDR3 is TGTGCCAGCAGTTTATCTGGCCACAATCATCCCCAGCATTTT. It codes for CASSLSGHNHPQHF.

This chain links TRBV10-1 with TRBJ1-1, with no clear D. The CDR3 has 14 amino acids. Germline V gene lookup returns CDR1 WNHNN and CDR2 SYGVQD (reference sequence). Trimming stripped 2 bases from V and 4 bases from J, with 11 bases between. CDR3 residues: CASSEPSDGTEAFF. The CDR3 nucleotides are TGCGCCAGCAGTGAGCCTTCAGACGGCACTGAAGCTTTCTTT.

The chain couples TRBV30 to TRBJ1-2; D uncertain. V lost 3 bases and J lost 6, with 11 bases in between. From germline, CDR1 is GTSNPN and CDR2 SVGIG (reference sequence). The CDR3 spans 12 residues. CDR3 sequence reads: CAWRGYQDGYTF. For the CDR3, the DNA is TGTGCCTGGAGGGGTTATCAGGATGGCTACACCTTC.

The rearrangement links TRBV5-1 to TRBJ1-1; D uncertain. V was trimmed by 0 bases and J by 5 bases, leaving 14 bases between them. CDR3 length: 15 amino acids. Germline V CDR1 and CDR2: SGHRS, YFSETQ. The CDR3 sequence is CASSLAKEPGTEAFF. Here the CDR3 DNA reads TGCGCCAGCAGCTTGGCGAAGGAACCTGGTACTGAAGCTTTCTTT.

This clonotype came up many times. This chain uses TRBV9 with TRBJ1-5; TRBD1 might be the D (5 bases). The CDR3 has 15 residues. Deletions cut 2 bases from V and 0 bases from J, with 9 bases between. Germline V gives CDR1 SGDLS, CDR2 YYNGEE. The CDR3 DNA sequence: TGTGCCAGCAGCGTCACAGGTTATAGCAATCAGCCCCAGCATTTT. Its protein product is CASSVTGYSNQPQHF.

This clonotype was seen ten or more times. V and J are TRBV7-2 and TRBJ1-5; D gene ambiguous. Germline CDR1 SGHTA, CDR2 FQGNSA. The germline V and J ends were trimmed by 6 bases and 9 bases, with 15 bases remaining between them. This CDR3 is 13 amino acids long. This CDR3 reads CASSPDTPGPQHF. CDR3 bases: TGTGCCAGCAGTCCTGACACACCCGGGCCCCAGCATTTT.

V gene TRBV20-1 combines with J gene TRBJ2-7; 8 nucleotides match TRBD2. V lost 2 bases, J lost 0 bases, and 6 bases stayed unmatched. Germline values: CDR1 DFQATT, CDR2 SNEGSKA (reference sequence). The CDR3 length is 15 residues. The DNA of the CDR3 is TGCAGTGCTAGACGAGGACTAGCCGACTCCTACGAGCAGTACTTC. It codes for CSARRGLADSYEQYF.

Comment on this clonotype: The germline gene is not matched at one end of the junction; a read error may be the cause. This chain joins TRBV14 and TRBJ2-5, with TRBD1 identical over 12 bases. CDR1 and CDR2 from the germline V gene are SGHDN and FVKESK. The CDR3 is 16 amino acids. CDR3 sequence: CGSSSTGTGGRGTQYF. The CDR3 nucleotides read TGTGGCAGCAGCTCGACCGGGACAGGGGGCCGAGGGACCCAGTACTTC. Filled out from reference TRBV14 and TRBJ2-5, the complete variable domain reads EAGVTQFPSHSVIEKGQTVTLRCDPISGHDNLYWYRRVMGKEIKFLLHFVKESKQDESGMPNNRFLAERTGGTYSTLKVQPAELEDSGVYFCGSSSTGTGGRGTQYFGPGTRLLVL.

This clonotype occurred a few times. The chain combines TRBV9 with TRBJ2-1; D unclear. V lost 0 bases to trimming and J lost 6 bases, with 10 bases between them. CDR3 length: 14 amino acids. Per germline, CDR1 SGDLS and CDR2 YYNGEE. As DNA, the CDR3 is TGTGCCAGCAGCGTAGCTTACGCCGGCAATGAGCAGTTCTTC. The encoded protein is CASSVAYAGNEQFF.

This clonotype was seen a handful of times. The chain uses TRBV20-1 and TRBJ2-7, with unresolved D. V gave up 3 bases and J gave up 0 bases, with 18 bases separating them. Germline V gives CDR1 DFQATT, CDR2 SNEGSKA (reference sequence). The CDR3 is 16 amino acids. Here the CDR3 reads CSASTCSLLSSYEQYF. DNA for the CDR3: TGCAGTGCTAGCACTTGCTCTCTACTTAGCTCCTACGAGCAGTACTTC.

The CDR3 loop is CASLPRVGNTEAFF. DNA for the CDR3: TGTGCCAGCTTGCCCAGGGTTGGGAACACTGAAGCTTTCTTT. This rearrangement joins TRBV7-2 to TRBJ1-1; possibly TRBD1 for D (5 bases). Germline V lookup: CDR1 SGHTA, CDR2 FQGNSA. V lost 8 bases and J 1 base, leaving 14 bases between the germline ends. The CDR3 is made up of 14 amino acids.

This clonotype showed up just once. The chain has TRBV11-2 and TRBJ2-1; maybe TRBD2 (5 bases). The CDR3 is made up of 15 amino acids. V lost 3 bases, J lost 8 bases, and 17 bases lay in between. In germline, CDR1 is SGHAT, CDR2 FQNNGV. The CDR3 coding sequence is TGTGCCAGCAGCTTCGATCTAGCCTCCATCCATGAGCAGTTCTTC. This gives the protein CASSFDLASIHEQFF.